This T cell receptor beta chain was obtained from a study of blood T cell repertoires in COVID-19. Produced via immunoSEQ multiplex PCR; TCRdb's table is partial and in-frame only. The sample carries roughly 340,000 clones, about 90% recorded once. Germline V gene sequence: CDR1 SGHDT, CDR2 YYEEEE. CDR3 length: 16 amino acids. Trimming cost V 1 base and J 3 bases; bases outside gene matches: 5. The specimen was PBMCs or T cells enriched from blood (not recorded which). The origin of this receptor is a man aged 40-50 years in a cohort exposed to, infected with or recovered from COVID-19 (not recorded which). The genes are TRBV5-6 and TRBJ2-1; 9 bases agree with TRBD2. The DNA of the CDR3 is TGTGCCAGCAGCTTGACTAGCGGGTTCAGCTACAATGAGCAGTTCTTC. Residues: CASSLTSGFSYNEQFF. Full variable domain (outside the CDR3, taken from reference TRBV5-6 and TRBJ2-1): DAGVTQSPTHLIKTRGQQVTLRCSPKSGHDTVSWYQQALGQGPQFIFQYYEEEERQRGNFPDRFSGHQFPNYSSELNVNALLLGDSALYLCASSLTSGFSYNEQFFGPGTRLTVL.